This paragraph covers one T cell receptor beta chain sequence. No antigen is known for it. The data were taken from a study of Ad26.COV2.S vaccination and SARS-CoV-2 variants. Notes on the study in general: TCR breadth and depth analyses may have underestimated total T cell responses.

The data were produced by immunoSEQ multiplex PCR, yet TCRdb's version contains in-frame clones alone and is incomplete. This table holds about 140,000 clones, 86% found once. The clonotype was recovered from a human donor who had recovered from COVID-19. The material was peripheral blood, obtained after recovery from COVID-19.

DNA of the CDR3: TGCGCCAGCAGCCCTCATGGGGGAACGTACGTCTATGGCTACACCTTC. It specifies CASSPHGGTYVYGYTF. V usage is TRBV4-3 and J usage is TRBJ1-2, with D perhaps TRBD1 (5 bases). Germline V gives CDR1 LGHNA, CDR2 YSLEER. Deletions cut 4 bases from V and 4 bases from J, with 19 bases between. CDR3 length equals 16 residues.